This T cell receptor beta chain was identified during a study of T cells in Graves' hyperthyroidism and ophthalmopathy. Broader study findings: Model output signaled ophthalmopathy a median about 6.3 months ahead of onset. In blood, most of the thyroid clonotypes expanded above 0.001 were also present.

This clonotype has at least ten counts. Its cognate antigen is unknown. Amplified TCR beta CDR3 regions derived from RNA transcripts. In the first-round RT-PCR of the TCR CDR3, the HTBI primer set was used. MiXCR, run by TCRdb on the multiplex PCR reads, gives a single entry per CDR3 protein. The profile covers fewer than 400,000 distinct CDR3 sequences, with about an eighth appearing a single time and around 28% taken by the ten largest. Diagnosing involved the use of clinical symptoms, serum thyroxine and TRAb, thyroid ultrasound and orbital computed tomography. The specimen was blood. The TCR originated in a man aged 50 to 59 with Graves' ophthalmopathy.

CDR3 loop: CASSEAAGGITEAFF. CDR3 nucleotide sequence: TGTGCCAGCAGTGAAGCCGCAGGGGGCATCACTGAAGCTTTCTTT. The gene calls are TRBV2 and TRBJ1-1, with 8 bases identical to TRBD1. The V gene's germline CDR1 is SNHLY and CDR2 FYNNEI. The CDR3 has 15 residues. V dropped 0 bases and J dropped 4; count of bases not matched to a gene: 4.